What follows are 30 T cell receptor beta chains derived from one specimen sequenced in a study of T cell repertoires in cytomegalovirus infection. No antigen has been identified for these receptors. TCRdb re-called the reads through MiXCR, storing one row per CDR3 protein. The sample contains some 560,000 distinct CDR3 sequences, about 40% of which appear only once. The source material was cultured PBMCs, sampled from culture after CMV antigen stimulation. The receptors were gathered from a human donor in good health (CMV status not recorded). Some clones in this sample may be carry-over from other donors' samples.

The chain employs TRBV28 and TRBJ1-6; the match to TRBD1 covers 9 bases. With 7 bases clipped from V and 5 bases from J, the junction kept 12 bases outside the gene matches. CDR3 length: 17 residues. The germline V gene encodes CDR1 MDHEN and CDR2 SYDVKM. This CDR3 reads CASTWTGARTNNSPLHF. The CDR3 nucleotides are TGTGCCAGCACCTGGACAGGGGCAAGAACTAATAATTCACCCCTCCACTTT.

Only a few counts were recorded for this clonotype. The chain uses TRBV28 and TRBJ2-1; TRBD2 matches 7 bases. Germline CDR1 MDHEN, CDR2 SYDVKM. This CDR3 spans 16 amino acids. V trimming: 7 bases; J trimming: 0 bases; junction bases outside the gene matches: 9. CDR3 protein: CASKSFGGSSYNEQFF. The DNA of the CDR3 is TGTGCCAGCAAATCCTTCGGCGGGAGCTCCTACAATGAGCAGTTCTTC.

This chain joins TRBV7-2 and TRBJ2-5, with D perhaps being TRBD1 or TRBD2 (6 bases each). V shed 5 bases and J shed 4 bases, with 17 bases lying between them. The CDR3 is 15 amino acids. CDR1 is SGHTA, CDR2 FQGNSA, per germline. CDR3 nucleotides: TGTGCCAGCAGCGACACCTCGGGGGCGGGAGAGACCCAGTACTTC. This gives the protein CASSDTSGAGETQYF. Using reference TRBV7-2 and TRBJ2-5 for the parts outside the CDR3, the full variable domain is GAGVSQSPSNKVTEKGKDVELRCDPISGHTALYWYRQSLGQGLEFLIYFQGNSAPDKSGLPSDRFSAERTGGSVSTLTIQRTQQEDSAVYLCASSDTSGAGETQYFGPGTRLLVL.

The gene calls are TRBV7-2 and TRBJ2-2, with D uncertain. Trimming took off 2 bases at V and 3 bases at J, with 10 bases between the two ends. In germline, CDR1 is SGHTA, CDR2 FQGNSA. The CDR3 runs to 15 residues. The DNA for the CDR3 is TGTGCCAGCAGCTTACAGACATCCTACACCGGGGAGCTGTTTTTT. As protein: CASSLQTSYTGELFF. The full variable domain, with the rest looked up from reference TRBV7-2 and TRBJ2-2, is GAGVSQSPSNKVTEKGKDVELRCDPISGHTALYWYRQSLGQGLEFLIYFQGNSAPDKSGLPSDRFSAERTGGSVSTLTIQRTQQEDSAVYLCASSLQTSYTGELFFGEGSRLTVL.

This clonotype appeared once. DNA of the CDR3: TGCAGCGTTGAAGATCCTGATGATAGAAACACCATATATTTT. Translating gives CSVEDPDDRNTIYF. V is TRBV29-1 and J is TRBJ1-3; D is unresolved. Germline-derived CDR1 and CDR2 are SQVTM and ANQGSEA. V was trimmed by 0 bases and J by 5 bases, leaving 11 bases between them. The CDR3 spans 14 residues.

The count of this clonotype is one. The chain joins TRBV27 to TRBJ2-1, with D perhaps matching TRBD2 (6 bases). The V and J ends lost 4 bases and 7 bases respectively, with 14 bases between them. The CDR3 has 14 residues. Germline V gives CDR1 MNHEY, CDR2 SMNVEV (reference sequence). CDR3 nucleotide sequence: TGTGCCAGCAGTTATTTTCGGGAGTCGAATGAGCAGTTCTTC. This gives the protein CASSYFRESNEQFF.

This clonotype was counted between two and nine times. CDR3 loop: CASSQWSAREQYF. CDR3 DNA sequence: TGTGCCAGCAGCCAATGGTCGGCCCGGGAGCAGTACTTC. The chain joins TRBV16 to TRBJ2-7, with D hard to call. The germline V gene has CDR1 KGHSY and CDR2 FQNENV. V was clipped by 1 base and J by 7 bases, with 11 bases between them. The CDR3 totals 13 residues.

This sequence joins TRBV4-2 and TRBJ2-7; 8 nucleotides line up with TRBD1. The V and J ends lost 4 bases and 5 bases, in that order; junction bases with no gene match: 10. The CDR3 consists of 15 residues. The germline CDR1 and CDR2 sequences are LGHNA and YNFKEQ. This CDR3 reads CASSPRRTGLNEQYF. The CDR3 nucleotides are TGTGCCAGCAGCCCCCGTCGGACAGGGCTAAACGAGCAGTACTTC.

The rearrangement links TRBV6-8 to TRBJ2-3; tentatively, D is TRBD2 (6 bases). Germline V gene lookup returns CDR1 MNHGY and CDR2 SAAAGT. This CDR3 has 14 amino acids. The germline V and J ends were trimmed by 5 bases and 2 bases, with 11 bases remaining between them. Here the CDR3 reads CASSAGTATDTQYF. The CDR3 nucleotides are TGTGCCAGCAGTGCAGGGACTGCCACAGATACGCAGTATTTT.

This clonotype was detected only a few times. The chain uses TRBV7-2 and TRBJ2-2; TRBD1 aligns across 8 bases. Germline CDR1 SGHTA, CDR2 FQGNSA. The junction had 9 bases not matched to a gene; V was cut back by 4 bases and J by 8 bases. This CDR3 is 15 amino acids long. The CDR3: CASSSGGTGRGELFF. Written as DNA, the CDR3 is TGTGCCAGCAGCTCAGGCGGGACAGGCAGGGGGGAGCTGTTTTTT.

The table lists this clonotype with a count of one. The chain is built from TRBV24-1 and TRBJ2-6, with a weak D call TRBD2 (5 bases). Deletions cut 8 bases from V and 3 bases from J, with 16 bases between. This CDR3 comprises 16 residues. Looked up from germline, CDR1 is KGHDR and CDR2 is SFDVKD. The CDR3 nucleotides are TGTGCCACCAAGGAGGCGTCCGTAAGTGGGGCCAACGTCCTGACTTTC. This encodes CATKEASVSGANVLTF.

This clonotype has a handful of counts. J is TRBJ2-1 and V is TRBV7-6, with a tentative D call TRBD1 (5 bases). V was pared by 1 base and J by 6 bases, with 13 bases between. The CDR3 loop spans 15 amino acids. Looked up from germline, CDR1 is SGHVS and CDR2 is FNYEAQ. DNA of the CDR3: TGTGCCAGCAGCTTAGTGGGGCTCCGGAGCAATGAGCAGTTCTTC. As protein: CASSLVGLRSNEQFF.

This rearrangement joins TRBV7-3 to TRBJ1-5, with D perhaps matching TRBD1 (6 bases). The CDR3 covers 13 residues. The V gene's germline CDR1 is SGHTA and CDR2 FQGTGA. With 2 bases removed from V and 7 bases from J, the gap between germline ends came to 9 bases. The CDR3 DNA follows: TGTGCCAGCAGCTTAGGACAGTACCAGCCCCAGCATTTT. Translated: CASSLGQYQPQHF.

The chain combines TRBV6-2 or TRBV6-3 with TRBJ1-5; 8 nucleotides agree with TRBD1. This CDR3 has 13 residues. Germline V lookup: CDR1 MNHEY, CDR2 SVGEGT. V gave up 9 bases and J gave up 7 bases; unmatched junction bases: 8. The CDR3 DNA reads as TGTGCCAGTAAACAGGGGGTCGGACAGCCCCAGCATTTT. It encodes CASKQGVGQPQHF.

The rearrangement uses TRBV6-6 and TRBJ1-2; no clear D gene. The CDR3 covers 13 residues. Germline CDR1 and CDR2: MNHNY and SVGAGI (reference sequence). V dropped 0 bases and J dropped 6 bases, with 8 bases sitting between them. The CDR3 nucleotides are TGTGCCAGCAGTTACTCGAACGCAGATGGCTACACCTTC. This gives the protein CASSYSNADGYTF.

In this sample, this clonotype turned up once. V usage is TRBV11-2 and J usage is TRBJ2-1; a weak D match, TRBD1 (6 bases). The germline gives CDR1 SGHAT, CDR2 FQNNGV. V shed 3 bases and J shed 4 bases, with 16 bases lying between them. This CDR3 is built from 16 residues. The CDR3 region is CASSFRSGTTYNEQFF. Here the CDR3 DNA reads TGTGCCAGCAGCTTCCGGTCCGGGACAACGTACAATGAGCAGTTCTTC.

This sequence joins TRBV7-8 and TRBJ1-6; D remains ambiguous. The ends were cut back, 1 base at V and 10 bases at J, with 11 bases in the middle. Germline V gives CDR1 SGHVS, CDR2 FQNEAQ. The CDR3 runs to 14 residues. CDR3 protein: CASSLEAGVSPLHF. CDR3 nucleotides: TGTGCCAGCAGCTTAGAGGCGGGAGTCTCACCCCTCCACTTT.

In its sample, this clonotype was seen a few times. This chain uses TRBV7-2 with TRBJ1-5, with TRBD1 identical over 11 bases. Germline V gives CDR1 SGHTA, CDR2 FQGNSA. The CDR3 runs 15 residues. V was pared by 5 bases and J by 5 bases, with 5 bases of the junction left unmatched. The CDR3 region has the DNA TGTGCCAGCAGCACGGACAGGGGGCTCTATCAGCCCCAGCATTTT. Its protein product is CASSTDRGLYQPQHF. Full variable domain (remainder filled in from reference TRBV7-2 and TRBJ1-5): GAGVSQSPSNKVTEKGKDVELRCDPISGHTALYWYRQSLGQGLEFLIYFQGNSAPDKSGLPSDRFSAERTGGSVSTLTIQRTQQEDSAVYLCASSTDRGLYQPQHFGDGTRLSIL.

CDR3 sequence reads: CASSPGLAGHYEQYF. CDR3 nucleotides: TGTGCCAGCAGCCCGGGACTAGCGGGGCACTACGAGCAGTACTTC. The chain combines TRBV7-2 with TRBJ2-7; 13 nucleotides match TRBD2. Germline loops: CDR1 SGHTA, CDR2 FQGNSA. The J segment lost 3 bases and the V segment lost 5 bases, leaving 4 bases of the junction unmatched. This CDR3 is built from 15 residues.

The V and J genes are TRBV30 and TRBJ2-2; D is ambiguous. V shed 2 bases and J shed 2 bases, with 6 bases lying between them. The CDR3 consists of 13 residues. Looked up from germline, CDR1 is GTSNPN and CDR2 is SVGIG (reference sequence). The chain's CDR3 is CAWSTGNTGELFF. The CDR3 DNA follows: TGTGCCTGGAGTACTGGAAACACCGGGGAGCTGTTTTTT.

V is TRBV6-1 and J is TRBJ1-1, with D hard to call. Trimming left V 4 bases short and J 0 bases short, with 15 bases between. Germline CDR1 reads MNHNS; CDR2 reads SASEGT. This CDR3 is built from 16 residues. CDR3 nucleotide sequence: TGTGCCAGCAGTGGGGAGACGGTGAAGCTGAACACTGAAGCTTTCTTT. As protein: CASSGETVKLNTEAFF.

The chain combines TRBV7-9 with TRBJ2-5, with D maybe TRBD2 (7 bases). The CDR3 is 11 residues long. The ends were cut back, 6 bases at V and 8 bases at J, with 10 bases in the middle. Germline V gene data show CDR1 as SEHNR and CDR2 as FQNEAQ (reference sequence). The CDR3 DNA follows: TGTGCCAGCAGAGGGGGACTAACCCAGTACTTC. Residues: CASRGGLTQYF.

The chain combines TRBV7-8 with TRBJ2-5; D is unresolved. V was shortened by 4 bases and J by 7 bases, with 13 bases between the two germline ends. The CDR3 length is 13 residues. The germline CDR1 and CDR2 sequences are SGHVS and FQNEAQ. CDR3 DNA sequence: TGTGCCAGCAGCTCCAAACTTACTGGGACCCAGTACTTC. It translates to CASSSKLTGTQYF.

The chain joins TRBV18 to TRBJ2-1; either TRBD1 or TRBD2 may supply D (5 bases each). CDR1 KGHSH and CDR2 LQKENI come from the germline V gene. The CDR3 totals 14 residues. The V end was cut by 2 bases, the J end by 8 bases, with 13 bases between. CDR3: CASSPGTVRDEQFF. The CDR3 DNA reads TGTGCCAGCTCACCAGGGACCGTAAGAGATGAGCAGTTCTTC.

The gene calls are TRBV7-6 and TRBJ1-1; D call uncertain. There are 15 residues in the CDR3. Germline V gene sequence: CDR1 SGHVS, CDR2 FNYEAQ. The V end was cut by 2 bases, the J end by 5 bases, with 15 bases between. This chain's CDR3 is CASSLLSRAGTEAFF. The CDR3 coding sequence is TGTGCCAGCAGCTTATTGAGTAGGGCGGGGACTGAAGCTTTCTTT.

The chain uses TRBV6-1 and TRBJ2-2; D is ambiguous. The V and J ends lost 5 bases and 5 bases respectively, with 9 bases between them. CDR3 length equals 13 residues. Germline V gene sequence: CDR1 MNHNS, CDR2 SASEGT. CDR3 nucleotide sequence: TGTGCCAGCAGTAAAACTGCAACCGGGGAGCTGTTTTTT. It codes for CASSKTATGELFF.

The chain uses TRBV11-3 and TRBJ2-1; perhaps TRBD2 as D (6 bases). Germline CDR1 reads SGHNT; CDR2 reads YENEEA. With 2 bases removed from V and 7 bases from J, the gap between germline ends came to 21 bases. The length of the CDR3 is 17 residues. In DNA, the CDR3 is TGTGCCAGCAGCTTACGTGCGGGACGGGCCTCCCCAAATGAGCAGTTCTTC. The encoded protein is CASSLRAGRASPNEQFF.

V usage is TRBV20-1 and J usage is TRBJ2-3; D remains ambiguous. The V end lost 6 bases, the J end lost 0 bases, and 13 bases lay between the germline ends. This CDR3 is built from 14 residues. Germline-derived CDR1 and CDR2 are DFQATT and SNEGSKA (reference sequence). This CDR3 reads CSAALGTSTDTQYF. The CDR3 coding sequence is TGCAGTGCCGCCCTTGGCACTAGCACAGATACGCAGTATTTT.

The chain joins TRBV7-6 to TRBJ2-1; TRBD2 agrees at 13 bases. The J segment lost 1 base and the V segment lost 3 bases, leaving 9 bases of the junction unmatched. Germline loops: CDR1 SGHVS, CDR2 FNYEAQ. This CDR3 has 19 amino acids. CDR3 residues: CASSFAGTSGAGSYNEQFF. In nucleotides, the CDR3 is TGTGCCAGCAGCTTCGCCGGGACTAGCGGGGCGGGTTCCTACAATGAGCAGTTCTTC.

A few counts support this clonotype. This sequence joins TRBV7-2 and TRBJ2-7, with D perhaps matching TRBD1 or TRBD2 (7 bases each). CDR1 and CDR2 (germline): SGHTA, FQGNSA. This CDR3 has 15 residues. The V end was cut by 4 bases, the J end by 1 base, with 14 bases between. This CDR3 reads CASSSQGGESYEQYF. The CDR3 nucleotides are TGTGCCAGCAGCTCCCAGGGGGGGGAGTCCTACGAGCAGTACTTC.